Listed here are 9 T cell receptor beta chains from one sample, sequenced in a study of CD8 T cells in ankylosing spondylitis. TCRdb re-analysed the 5' RACE reads in MiXCR, keeping a single row per CDR3 protein. The data contain 250,000 to 400,000 distinct CDR3 sequences, roughly 12% of them seen just once; the ten biggest clones take up roughly 9.2%. Sequencing was performed on blood, either unsorted or a sorted T cell fraction (not recorded which). The source of these receptors is a female donor with ankylosing spondylitis or in good health (not recorded which).

CDR3: CATGNKKLNYGYTF. CDR3 in DNA: TGTGCCACCGGGAACAAGAAGCTTAACTATGGCTACACCTTC. The chain links TRBV18 to TRBJ1-2; D remains unclear. Germline lookup yields CDR1 KGHSH and CDR2 LQKENI. CDR3 length equals 14 residues. V lost 10 bases to trimming and J lost 1 base, with 16 bases between them.

The CDR3, as DNA: TGTGCCAGCAGCTTCTCGGGGACAACGAACACTGAAGCTTTCTTT. Translated, it gives CASSFSGTTNTEAFF. The genes are TRBV7-9 and TRBJ1-1, with D possibly matching TRBD1 (6 bases). Between the trimmed V and J ends, which lost 3 bases and 1 base, there was a span of 12 bases. CDR3 size: 15 residues. The germline V gene has CDR1 SEHNR and CDR2 FQNEAQ (reference sequence).

Ten or more counts support this clonotype. This chain connects TRBV5-1 to TRBJ2-3; 11 positions match TRBD2. CDR1 SGHRS and CDR2 YFSETQ come from the germline V gene. This CDR3 has 15 residues. With V trimmed by 5 bases and J by 2 bases, 4 bases remained unmatched. In DNA, the CDR3 is TGCGCCAGCAGAGCTAGCGGGGGGTCCACAGATACGCAGTATTTT. Translated, it gives CASRASGGSTDTQYF.

This clonotype was detected ten times or more. The chain employs TRBV12-3 or TRBV12-4 and TRBJ1-5; D gene unclear. CDR3 length: 13 amino acids. The ends were cut back, 9 bases at V and 3 bases at J, with 12 bases in the middle. The CDR3 DNA reads TGTGCCAGTACCGGACGGAACAATCAGCCCCAGCATTTT. Translation gives CASTGRNNQPQHF.

In its sample, this clonotype was seen many times. V usage is TRBV20-1 and J usage is TRBJ1-5, with D possibly being TRBD1 (5 bases). V was clipped by 6 bases and J by 4 bases, with 7 bases between them. The CDR3 runs to 11 residues. CDR1 and CDR2 (germline): DFQATT, SNEGSKA (reference sequence). The CDR3 sequence is CSAGQNQPQHF. In nucleotides, the CDR3 is TGCAGTGCGGGGCAGAATCAGCCCCAGCATTTT.

The sample holds a few counts of this clonotype. The chain carries TRBV27 and TRBJ1-6, with D unclear. Germline V gene data show CDR1 as MNHEY and CDR2 as SMNVEV (reference sequence). The CDR3 is 12 amino acids. Trimming took 5 bases from V and 9 from J, leaving 8 bases between them. DNA of the CDR3: TGTGCCAGCAGTCAGGCGGGTTCACCCCTCCACTTT. Encoded protein: CASSQAGSPLHF.

As to this clonotype: This likely comes from a read error, as the CDR3 has no conserved phenylalanine or tryptophan at its end. The J gene is TRBJ1-1, the V gene TRBV3-1; TRBD1 might be the D (6 bases). V gave up 4 bases and J gave up 2 bases, with 14 bases separating them. This CDR3 has 15 residues. CDR1 and CDR2 from the germline V gene are LGHDT and YNNKEL (reference sequence). The CDR3 protein is CASSPTGAANTEAFL. CDR3 DNA sequence: TGTGCCAGCAGCCCGACGGGGGCAGCCAACACTGAAGCTTTCCTT.

This clonotype occurred many times. The chain links TRBV6-1 to TRBJ2-1, with TRBD2 matching 12 bases. With V trimmed by 7 bases and J by 8 bases, 6 bases remained unmatched. In germline, CDR1 is MNHNS, CDR2 SASEGT. The CDR3 has 14 amino acids. Here the CDR3 DNA reads TGTGCCAGCACGACTAGCGGGAGAGTACATGAGCAGTTCTTC. It is translated as CASTTSGRVHEQFF.

This clonotype was picked up many times. The V gene is TRBV20-1, the J gene TRBJ1-5; 7 nucleotides line up with TRBD1. The V gene's germline CDR1 is DFQATT and CDR2 SNEGSKA (reference sequence). The CDR3 runs 15 residues. The trim removed 5 bases at V and 3 bases at J, leaving 10 bases unmatched. CDR3 in amino acids: CSAGNPGQINQPQHF. Written as DNA, the CDR3 is TGCAGTGCTGGGAACCCGGGACAGATCAATCAGCCCCAGCATTTT.